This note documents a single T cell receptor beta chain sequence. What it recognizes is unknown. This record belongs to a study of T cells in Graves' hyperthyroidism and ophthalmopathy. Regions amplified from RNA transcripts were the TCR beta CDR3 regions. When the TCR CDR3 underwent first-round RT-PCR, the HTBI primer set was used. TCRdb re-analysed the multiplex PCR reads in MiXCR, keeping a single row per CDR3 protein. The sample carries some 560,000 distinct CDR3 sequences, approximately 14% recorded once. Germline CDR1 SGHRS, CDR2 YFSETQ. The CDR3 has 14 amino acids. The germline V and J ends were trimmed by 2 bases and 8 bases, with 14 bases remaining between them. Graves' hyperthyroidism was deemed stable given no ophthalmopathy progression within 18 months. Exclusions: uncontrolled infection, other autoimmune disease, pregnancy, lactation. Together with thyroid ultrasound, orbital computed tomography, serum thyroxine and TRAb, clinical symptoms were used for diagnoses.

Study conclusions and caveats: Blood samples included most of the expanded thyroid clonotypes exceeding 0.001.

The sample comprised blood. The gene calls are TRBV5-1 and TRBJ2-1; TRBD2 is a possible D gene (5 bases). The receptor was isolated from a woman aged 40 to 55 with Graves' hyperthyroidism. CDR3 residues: CASSFGPSSDEQFF. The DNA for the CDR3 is TGCGCCAGCAGCTTCGGACCAAGTAGCGATGAGCAGTTCTTC.